A single sample gave rise to the 27 T cell receptor beta chains below, sequenced in a study of CD8 T cells in Susac syndrome (dated by TCRdb to about 2019). The library was obtained by the immunoSEQ multiplex PCR assay. RNA was extracted using the RNeasy kit, and about 0.5 to 1 microgram was reverse transcribed with random hexamers. The public reads were quality trimmed at Q25 with fastp and then assembled into clones with MiXCR by TCRdb, keeping productive beta chains. A single entry per CDR3 protein holds the most common genes and DNA from its merged rows. Recorded for this sample are 130,000 or so distinct CDR3 sequences; 94% of them occurred a single time. Jointly, the top ten make up about 0.089% of the sample. Material for sequencing was CD4+ T cells from PBMCs. All receptors come from a human donor in good health.

This clonotype was seen just once. The chain recombines TRBV7-2 with TRBJ2-2; the D is unclear. Looked up from germline, CDR1 is SGHTA and CDR2 is FQGNSA. V lost 4 bases, J lost 7 bases, and 10 bases lay in between. This CDR3 has 13 amino acids. The CDR3 coding sequence is TGTGCCAGCAGCTCCTCTTATGGCGGGGAGCTGTTTTTT. As protein: CASSSSYGGELFF.

This clonotype occurred a few times. V gene TRBV30 combines with J gene TRBJ2-3; 10 bases are shared with TRBD2. Germline CDR1 and CDR2: GTSNPN and SVGIG (reference sequence). With V trimmed by 5 bases and J by 4 bases, 3 bases remained unmatched. This CDR3 is 13 amino acids long. CDR3: CAWSSGSPDTQYF. The CDR3 nucleotides read TGTGCCTGGTCTAGCGGGAGCCCAGATACGCAGTATTTT.

This clonotype was recorded once. The V gene is TRBV7-2, the J gene TRBJ2-1, with D uncertain. The CDR3 is made up of 14 amino acids. V was clipped by 4 bases and J by 8 bases, with 15 bases between them. Per germline, CDR1 SGHTA and CDR2 FQGNSA. The CDR3 reads CASSSLVRADEQFF. The CDR3 DNA reads as TGTGCCAGCAGCTCCCTAGTTAGGGCCGATGAGCAGTTCTTC. Drawing the rest from reference TRBV7-2 and TRBJ2-1, the complete variable domain is GAGVSQSPSNKVTEKGKDVELRCDPISGHTALYWYRQSLGQGLEFLIYFQGNSAPDKSGLPSDRFSAERTGGSVSTLTIQRTQQEDSAVYLCASSSLVRADEQFFGPGTRLTVL.

The CDR3 spells CTSSLTPPGLAALMVDTQYF. The DNA for the CDR3 is TGCACCAGCAGCCTGACCCCCCCGGGACTAGCGGCACTAATGGTAGATACGCAGTATTTT. V is TRBV1 and J is TRBJ2-3; the D call of TRBD2 is as the table states it, not checked on the DNA. TRBV1 counts as a pseudogene. The CDR3 loop spans 20 amino acids.

J is TRBJ1-1 and V is TRBV20-1; 12 bases agree with TRBD1. With V trimmed by 6 bases and J by 4 bases, 9 bases remained unmatched. Germline V gene lookup returns CDR1 DFQATT and CDR2 SNEGSKA (reference sequence). The CDR3 loop spans 15 amino acids. In nucleotides, the CDR3 is TGCAGTGCCGGAGGGACAGGGGGCGTGAGCACTGAAGCTTTCTTT. This gives the protein CSAGGTGGVSTEAFF.

The V call is TRBV29-1, the J call TRBJ2-7, with 12 bases lining up with TRBD2. Germline CDR1 SQVTM, CDR2 ANQGSEA. With V trimmed by 2 bases and J by 1 base, 3 bases remained unmatched. CDR3 size: 15 residues. CDR3 coding DNA: TGCAGCGTTGAAACCCTAGCGGGAGGGTCCTACGAGCAGTACTTC. Its translation is CSVETLAGGSYEQYF.

The chain combines TRBV15 with TRBJ1-5, with a tentative D call TRBD1 (5 bases). This CDR3 is built from 14 residues. In germline, CDR1 is LNHNV, CDR2 YYDKDF (reference sequence). V gave up 5 bases and J gave up 4 bases, with 12 bases separating them. CDR3 sequence reads: CATSGGTWNQPQHF. The CDR3 nucleotides are TGTGCCACCAGCGGCGGGACTTGGAATCAGCCCCAGCATTTT. The complete variable domain, with remaining parts taken from reference TRBV15 and TRBJ1-5, reads DAMVIQNPRYQVTQFGKPVTLSCSQTLNHNVMYWYQQKSSQAPKLLFHYYDKDFNNEADTPDNFQSRRPNTSFCFLDIRSPGLGDTAMYLCATSGGTWNQPQHFGDGTRLSIL.

The rearrangement links TRBV28 to TRBJ2-5, with D unresolved. Trimming shortened V by 6 bases and J by 4 bases, and 15 bases separated the two germline ends. The germline CDR1 and CDR2 sequences are MDHEN and SYDVKM. The CDR3 consists of 14 residues. CDR3 loop: CASRPIRSTETQYF. The CDR3 bases are TGTGCCAGCAGACCGATCCGTAGCACAGAGACCCAGTACTTC.

This clonotype showed up just once. The rearrangement links TRBV30 to TRBJ2-1; 10 bases fit TRBD2. The CDR3 is 16 residues long. J was trimmed by 2 bases and V by 1 base; bases with no gene match: 5. Germline values: CDR1 GTSNPN, CDR2 SVGIG (reference sequence). The CDR3 region has the DNA TGTGCCTGGAGTGGGCCTAGCGGGAGTCCCTACAATGAGCAGTTCTTC. Protein product: CAWSGPSGSPYNEQFF.

The chain couples TRBV6-2 or TRBV6-3 to TRBJ1-1, with D unresolved. The CDR3 contains 15 residues. CDR1 is MNHEY, CDR2 SVGEGT, per germline. Between the trimmed V and J ends, which lost 1 base and 1 base, there was a span of 10 bases. CDR3 region: CASSYFGSQNTEAFF. The CDR3 coding sequence is TGTGCCAGCAGTTACTTTGGGAGCCAGAACACTGAAGCTTTCTTT.

This chain uses TRBV12-3 or TRBV12-4 with TRBJ2-4; TRBD2 aligns across 9 bases. Unmatched junction bases numbered 2, after V lost 3 bases and J lost 8 bases. The length of the CDR3 is 13 residues. The CDR3 is CASSFQREDIQYF. The CDR3 nucleotides read TGTGCCAGCAGTTTCCAGCGGGAGGACATTCAGTACTTC.

The chain employs TRBV28 and TRBJ2-4, with a tentative D call TRBD2 (6 bases). Germline V gives CDR1 MDHEN, CDR2 SYDVKM. V was clipped by 2 bases and J by 12 bases, with 20 bases between them. The CDR3 spans 15 residues. Here the CDR3 DNA reads TGTGCCAGCAGTTTAGGAGGGCAGGGAAGAGGTAGTCAGTACTTC. Protein product: CASSLGGQGRGSQYF.

V usage is TRBV24-1 and J usage is TRBJ2-3; TRBD2 matches at 9 bases. CDR3 length: 15 residues. The V and J ends lost 9 bases and 1 base, in that order; junction bases with no gene match: 7. In germline, CDR1 is KGHDR, CDR2 SFDVKD. CDR3: CATAGAGGGTDTQYF. The CDR3 region has the DNA TGTGCCACCGCCGGAGCGGGGGGAGGCACAGATACGCAGTATTTT.

The CDR3 sequence is CASSLDGQRGVEQFF. The CDR3 nucleotides read TGCGCCAGCAGCTTGGACGGACAGCGTGGGGTTGAGCAGTTCTTC. The chain joins TRBV5-1 to TRBJ2-1; D possibly corresponds to TRBD1 (6 bases). The CDR3 runs to 15 residues. CDR1 and CDR2 (germline): SGHRS, YFSETQ. Trimming took off 0 bases at V and 9 bases at J, with 16 bases between the two ends.

The V and J genes are TRBV6-2 or TRBV6-3 and TRBJ2-1; 9 bases are a match to TRBD1. In germline, CDR1 is MNHEY, CDR2 SVGEGT. Trimming cost V 8 bases and J 2 bases; bases outside gene matches: 7. The CDR3 extends over 15 amino acids. This CDR3 is CASHRRDRAYNEQFF. CDR3 bases: TGTGCCAGCCACAGGCGGGACAGGGCCTACAATGAGCAGTTCTTC.

The chain links TRBV7-2 to TRBJ2-5; TRBD1 matches 8 bases. The V gene end was trimmed by 7 bases and the J gene end by 5 bases; junction bases not matched to a gene: 24. Germline V CDR1 and CDR2: SGHTA, FQGNSA. The CDR3 runs 19 residues. CDR3 in amino acids: CASTLRYGSLGQVAETQYF. The CDR3 coding sequence is TGTGCCAGCACCTTGAGATATGGAAGCTTGGGACAGGTGGCGGAGACCCAGTACTTC.

In nucleotides, the CDR3 is TGTGCCAGCAGCCAAGAGGGGACAGCCGGAAACATTCAGTACTTC. Translation gives CASSQEGTAGNIQYF. J is TRBJ2-4 and V is TRBV3-1; TRBD1 agrees at 7 bases. The V segment lost 0 bases and the J segment 6 bases; nucleotides outside the gene matches: 5. There are 15 residues in the CDR3. CDR1 and CDR2 from the germline V gene are LGHDT and YNNKEL (reference sequence).

The chain joins TRBV20-1 to TRBJ2-7; D gene unclear. V was cut by 0 bases and J by 3 bases, with 3 bases left in between. Per germline, CDR1 DFQATT and CDR2 SNEGSKA (reference sequence). The CDR3 spans 11 residues. The CDR3 region has the DNA TGCAGTGCTAGAGATTACTACGAGCAGTACTTC. Translating it yields CSARDYYEQYF.

This clonotype was observed once. The chain recombines TRBV3-1 with TRBJ2-5, with no clear D. Deletions cut 2 bases from V and 6 bases from J, with 4 bases between. The CDR3 has 11 amino acids. The germline V gene encodes CDR1 LGHDT and CDR2 YNNKEL (reference sequence). CDR3 amino acids: CASSQRKTQYF. CDR3 nucleotides: TGTGCCAGCAGCCAACGTAAGACCCAGTACTTC.

As DNA, the CDR3 is TGCAGTGCCCCCGGGACAGGTCAAACCGGGGAGCTGTTTTTT. This encodes CSAPGTGQTGELFF. The chain uses TRBV20-1 and TRBJ2-2, with TRBD1 matching 8 bases. V was pared by 6 bases and J by 5 bases, with 8 bases of the junction left unmatched. The CDR3 is made up of 14 amino acids. In germline, CDR1 is DFQATT, CDR2 SNEGSKA (reference sequence).

The chain employs TRBV13 and TRBJ2-2; 10 positions agree with TRBD2. The CDR3 spans 18 residues. V shed 4 bases and J 7 bases; nucleotides not matched to a gene: 15. Germline V gene lookup returns CDR1 PRHDT and CDR2 FYEKMQ (reference sequence). DNA for the CDR3: TGTGCCAGCAGCTCCAGTTTAGCGGGAGGAATGAGAGACGGGGAGCTGTTTTTT. Translating it yields CASSSSLAGGMRDGELFF.

This chain connects TRBV5-1 to TRBJ2-7, with D possibly matching TRBD1 (6 bases). Trimming took 5 bases from V and 3 from J, leaving 9 bases between them. The CDR3 has 12 residues. In germline, CDR1 is SGHRS, CDR2 YFSETQ. CDR3 amino acids: CASSTGNYEQYF. CDR3 nucleotide sequence: TGCGCCAGCAGTACAGGGAACTACGAGCAGTACTTC.

The gene calls are TRBV19 and TRBJ2-7, with 13 bases identical to TRBD2. Germline-derived CDR1 and CDR2 are LNHDA and SQIVND (reference sequence). V lost 8 bases and J lost 3; bases outside the gene matches: 7. The CDR3 contains 15 residues. CDR3 in amino acids: CASRRGLAGNYEQYF. CDR3 nucleotides: TGTGCCAGTCGACGGGGACTAGCGGGAAACTACGAGCAGTACTTC.

The rearrangement links TRBV7-9 to TRBJ1-6; 8 bases agree with TRBD1. In germline, CDR1 is SEHNR, CDR2 FQNEAQ (reference sequence). The CDR3 runs to 14 residues. The junction had 6 bases not matched to a gene; V was cut back by 5 bases and J by 9 bases. The CDR3 DNA reads as TGTGCCAGCAGCCCGGGACAGGTGGGTTCACCCCTCCACTTT. It encodes CASSPGQVGSPLHF.

The CDR3 region has the DNA TGCGCCAGCAGCTTGGGGACTGCGAACAATGAGCAGTTCTTC. Amino acids: CASSLGTANNEQFF. The rearrangement links TRBV5-1 to TRBJ2-1, with D possibly being TRBD2 (5 bases). Trimming removed 0 bases from V and 5 bases from J, with 9 bases in between. Germline CDR1 SGHRS, CDR2 YFSETQ. The CDR3 spans 14 residues.

The chain couples TRBV29-1 to TRBJ2-5; D remains unclear. Trimming took off 6 bases at V and 7 bases at J, with 15 bases between the two ends. Germline-derived CDR1 and CDR2 are SQVTM and ANQGSEA. The CDR3 totals 12 residues. The CDR3 reads CSVNDPGGTQYF. The CDR3 nucleotides are TGCAGCGTCAACGACCCGGGCGGGACCCAGTACTTC.

This chain links TRBV9 with TRBJ2-5, with D unresolved. Germline CDR1 SGDLS, CDR2 YYNGEE. This CDR3 spans 13 amino acids. The V gene lost 3 bases and the J gene lost 3 bases, with 9 bases spanning the gap. The CDR3 nucleotides read TGTGCCAGCAGCGCCAGGTGGGAAGAGACCCAGTACTTC. This codes for CASSARWEETQYF. The full variable domain, its missing parts supplied by reference TRBV9 and TRBJ2-5, is DSGVTQTPKHLITATGQRVTLRCSPRSGDLSVYWYQQSLDQGLQFLIQYYNGEERAKGNILERFSAQQFPDLHSELNLSSLELGDSALYFCASSARWEETQYFGPGTRLLVL.